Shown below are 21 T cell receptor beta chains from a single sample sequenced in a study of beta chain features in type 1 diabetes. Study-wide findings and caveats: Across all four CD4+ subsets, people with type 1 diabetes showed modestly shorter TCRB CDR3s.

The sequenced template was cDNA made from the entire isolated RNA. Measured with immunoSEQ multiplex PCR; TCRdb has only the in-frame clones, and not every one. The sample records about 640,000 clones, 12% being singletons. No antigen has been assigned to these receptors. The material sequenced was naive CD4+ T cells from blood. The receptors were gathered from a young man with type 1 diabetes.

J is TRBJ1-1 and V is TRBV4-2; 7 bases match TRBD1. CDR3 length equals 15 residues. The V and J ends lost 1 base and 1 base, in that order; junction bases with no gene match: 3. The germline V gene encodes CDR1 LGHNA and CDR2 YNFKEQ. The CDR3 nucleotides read TGTGCCAGCAGCCAAGGTCGGGACAGGAACACTGAAGCTTTCTTT. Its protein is CASSQGRDRNTEAFF.

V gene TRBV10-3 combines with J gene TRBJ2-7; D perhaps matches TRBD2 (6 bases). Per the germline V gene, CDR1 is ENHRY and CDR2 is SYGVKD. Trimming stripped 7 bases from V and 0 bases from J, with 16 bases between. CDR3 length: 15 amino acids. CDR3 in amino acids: CAITRGDQTSYEQYF. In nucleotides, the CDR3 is TGTGCCATCACCCGCGGGGACCAGACCTCCTACGAGCAGTACTTC.

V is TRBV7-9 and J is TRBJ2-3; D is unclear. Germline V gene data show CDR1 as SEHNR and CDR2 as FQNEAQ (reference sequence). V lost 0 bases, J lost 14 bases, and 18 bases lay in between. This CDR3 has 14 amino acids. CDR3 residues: CASSLAPAQERRYF. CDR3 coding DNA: TGTGCCAGCAGCTTAGCGCCCGCGCAGGAGAGGCGGTATTTT. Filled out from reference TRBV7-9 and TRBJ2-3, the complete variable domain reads DTGVSQNPRHKITKRGQNVTFRCDPISEHNRLYWYRQTLGQGPEFLTYFQNEAQLEKSRLLSDRFSAERPKGSFSTLEIQRTEQGDSAMYLCASSLAPAQERRYFGPGTRLTVL.

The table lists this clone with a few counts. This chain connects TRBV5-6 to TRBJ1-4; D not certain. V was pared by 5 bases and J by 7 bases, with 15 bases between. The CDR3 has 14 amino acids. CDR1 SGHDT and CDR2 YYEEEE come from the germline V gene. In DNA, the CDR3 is TGTGCCAGCAGTAAGTTCCTAGGCGGTGAAAAACTGTTTTTT. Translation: CASSKFLGGEKLFF.

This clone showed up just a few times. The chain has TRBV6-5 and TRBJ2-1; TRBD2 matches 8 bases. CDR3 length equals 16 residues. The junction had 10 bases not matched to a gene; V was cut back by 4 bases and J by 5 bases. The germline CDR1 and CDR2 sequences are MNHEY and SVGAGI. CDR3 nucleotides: TGTGCCAGCAGTTCCCTCGGGAGGGGGAGAAACAATGAGCAGTTCTTC. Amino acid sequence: CASSSLGRGRNNEQFF.

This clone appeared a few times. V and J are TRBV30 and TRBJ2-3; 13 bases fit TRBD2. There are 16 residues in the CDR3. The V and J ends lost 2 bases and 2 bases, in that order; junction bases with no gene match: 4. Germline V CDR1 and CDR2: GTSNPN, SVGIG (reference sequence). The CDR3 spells CAWSPGLAGSTDTQYF. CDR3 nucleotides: TGTGCCTGGAGTCCGGGACTAGCGGGGTCCACAGATACGCAGTATTTT. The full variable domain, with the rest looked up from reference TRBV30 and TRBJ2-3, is SQTIHQWPATLVQPVGSPLSLECTVEGTSNPNLYWYRQAAGRGLQLLFYSVGIGQISSEVPQNLSASRPQDRQFILSSKKLLLSDSGFYLCAWSPGLAGSTDTQYFGPGTRLTVL.

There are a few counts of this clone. CDR3 residues: CASSVGTHTDTQYF. The CDR3 coding sequence is TGCGCCAGCAGCGTTGGGACTCACACAGATACGCAGTATTTT. The chain links TRBV5-1 to TRBJ2-3, with D perhaps TRBD2 (6 bases). Trimming removed 4 bases at V and 2 bases at J, with 11 bases between. Germline CDR1 reads SGHRS; CDR2 reads YFSETQ. The CDR3 runs 14 residues.

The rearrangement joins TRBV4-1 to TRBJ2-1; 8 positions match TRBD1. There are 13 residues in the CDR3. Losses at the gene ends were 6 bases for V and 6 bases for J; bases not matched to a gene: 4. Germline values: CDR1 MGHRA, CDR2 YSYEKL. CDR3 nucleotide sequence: TGCGCCAGCAGAGGACAGGGCTCCAATGAGCAGTTCTTC. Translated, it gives CASRGQGSNEQFF.

CDR3 sequence (DNA): TGTGCCAGCAGCTTAGCGCCGCAAGGAAACACCATATATTTT. It codes for CASSLAPQGNTIYF. V and J are TRBV7-2 and TRBJ1-3; the D is unclear. Trimming removed 0 bases at V and 4 bases at J, with 7 bases between. Germline CDR1 is SGHTA and CDR2 is FQGNSA. The CDR3 is 14 residues long.

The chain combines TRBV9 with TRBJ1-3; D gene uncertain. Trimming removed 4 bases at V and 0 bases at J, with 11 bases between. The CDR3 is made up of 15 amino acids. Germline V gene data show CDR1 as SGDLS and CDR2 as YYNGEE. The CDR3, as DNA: TGTGCCAGCAGCCACCGAGGGATCTCTGGAAACACCATATATTTT. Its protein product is CASSHRGISGNTIYF.

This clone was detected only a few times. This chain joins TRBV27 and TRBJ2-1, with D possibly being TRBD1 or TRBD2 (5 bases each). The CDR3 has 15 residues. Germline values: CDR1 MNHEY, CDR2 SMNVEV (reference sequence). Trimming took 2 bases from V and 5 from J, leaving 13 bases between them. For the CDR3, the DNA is TGTGCCAGCAGTTTACCCGGGACGGCTAACAATGAGCAGTTCTTC. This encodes CASSLPGTANNEQFF.

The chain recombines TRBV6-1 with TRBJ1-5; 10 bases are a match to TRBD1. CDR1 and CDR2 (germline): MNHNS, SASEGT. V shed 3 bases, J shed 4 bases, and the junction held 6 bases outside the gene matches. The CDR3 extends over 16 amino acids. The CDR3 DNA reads TGTGCCAGCAGTGATCTTTGGGACAGGGGAAATCAGCCCCAGCATTTT. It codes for CASSDLWDRGNQPQHF.

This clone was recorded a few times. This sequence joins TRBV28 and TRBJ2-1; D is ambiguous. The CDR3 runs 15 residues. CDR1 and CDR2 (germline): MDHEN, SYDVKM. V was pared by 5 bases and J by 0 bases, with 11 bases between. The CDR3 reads CASSPPGPSYNEQFF. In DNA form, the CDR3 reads TGTGCCAGCAGTCCCCCCGGGCCCTCCTACAATGAGCAGTTCTTC. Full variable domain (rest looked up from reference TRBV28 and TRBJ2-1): DVKVTQSSRYLVKRTGEKVFLECVQDMDHENMFWYRQDPGLGLRLIYFSYDVKMKEKGDIPEGYSVSREKKERFSLILESASTNQTSMYLCASSPPGPSYNEQFFGPGTRLTVL.

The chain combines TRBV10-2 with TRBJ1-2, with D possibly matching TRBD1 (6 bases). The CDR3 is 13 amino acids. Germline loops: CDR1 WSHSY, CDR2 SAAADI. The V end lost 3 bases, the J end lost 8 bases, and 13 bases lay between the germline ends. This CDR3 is CASSEDQGFGYTF. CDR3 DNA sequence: TGCGCCAGCAGTGAAGACCAGGGGTTCGGCTACACCTTC.

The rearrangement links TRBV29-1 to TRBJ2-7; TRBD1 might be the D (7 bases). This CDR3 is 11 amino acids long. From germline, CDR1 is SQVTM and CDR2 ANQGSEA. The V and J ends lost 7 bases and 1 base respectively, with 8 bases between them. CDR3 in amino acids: CSAGGSYEQYF. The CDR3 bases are TGCAGCGCAGGGGGGTCCTACGAGCAGTACTTC.

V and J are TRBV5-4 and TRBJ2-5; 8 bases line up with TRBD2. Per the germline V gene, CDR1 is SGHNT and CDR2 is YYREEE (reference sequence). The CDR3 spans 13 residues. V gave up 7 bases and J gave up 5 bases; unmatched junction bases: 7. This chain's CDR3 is CASGYSSGETQYF. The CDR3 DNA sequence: TGTGCCAGCGGCTACTCTAGCGGGGAGACCCAGTACTTC.

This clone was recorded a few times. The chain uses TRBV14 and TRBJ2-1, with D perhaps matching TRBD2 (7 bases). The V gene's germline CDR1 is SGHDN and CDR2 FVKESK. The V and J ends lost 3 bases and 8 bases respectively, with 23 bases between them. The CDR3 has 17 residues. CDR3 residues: CASSHLGGAGAWDEQFF. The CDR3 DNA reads TGTGCCAGCAGCCATTTGGGAGGGGCAGGGGCTTGGGATGAGCAGTTCTTC.

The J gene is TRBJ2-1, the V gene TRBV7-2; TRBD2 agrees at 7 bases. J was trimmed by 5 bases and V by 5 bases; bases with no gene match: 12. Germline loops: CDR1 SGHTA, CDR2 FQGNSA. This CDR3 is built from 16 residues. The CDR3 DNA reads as TGTGCCAGCAGCCCCAGGCGCGGGAGAGCCCACAATGAGCAGTTCTTC. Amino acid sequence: CASSPRRGRAHNEQFF.

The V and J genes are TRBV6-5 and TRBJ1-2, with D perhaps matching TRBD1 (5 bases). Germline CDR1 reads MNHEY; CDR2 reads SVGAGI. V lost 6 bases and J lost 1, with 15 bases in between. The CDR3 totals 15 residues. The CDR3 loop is CASSPVGENNYGYTF. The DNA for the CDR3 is TGTGCCAGCAGCCCCGTGGGGGAGAATAACTATGGCTACACCTTC.

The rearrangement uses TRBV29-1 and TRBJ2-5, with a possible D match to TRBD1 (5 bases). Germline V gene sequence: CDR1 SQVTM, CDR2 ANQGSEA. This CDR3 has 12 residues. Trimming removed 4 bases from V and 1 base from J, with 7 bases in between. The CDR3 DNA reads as TGCAGCGTTGGACAGATCCAAGAGACCCAGTACTTC. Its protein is CSVGQIQETQYF.

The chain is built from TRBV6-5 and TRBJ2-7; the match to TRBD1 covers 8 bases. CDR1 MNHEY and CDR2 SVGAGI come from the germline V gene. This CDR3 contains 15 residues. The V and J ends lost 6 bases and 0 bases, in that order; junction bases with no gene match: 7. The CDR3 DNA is TGTGCCAGCAGCCAAACAGGGGGTAGCTCCTACGAGCAGTACTTC. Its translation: CASSQTGGSSYEQYF.